One sample yielded the 19 T cell receptor beta chains listed below, sequenced in a study of CD8 T cells in ankylosing spondylitis. Which antigens these TCRs recognize remains unknown. General study findings and limits: Blood of patients with ankylosing spondylitis appeared to be characterized by a TCR beta motif of about eight highly homologous variants.

In TCRdb, the 5' RACE reads were re-called with MiXCR into one record per CDR3 protein. The sample records around 770,000 distinct CDR3 sequences, around 17% being singletons. Source material: blood, either unsorted or a sorted T cell fraction (not recorded which). The source of these receptors is a male donor with ankylosing spondylitis.

The chain carries TRBV20-1 and TRBJ2-1, with a possible D match to TRBD2 (6 bases). CDR1 is DFQATT and CDR2 is SNEGSKA in the germline V gene (reference sequence). The CDR3 is 14 amino acids. V lost 5 bases, J lost 4 bases, and 15 bases lay in between. CDR3: CSAPPGASYNEQFF. In nucleotides, the CDR3 is TGCAGTGCTCCCCCGGGAGCGTCTTACAATGAGCAGTTCTTC.

The chain has TRBV11-2 and TRBJ2-5; 7 bases match TRBD2. This CDR3 has 15 amino acids. J gave up 2 bases and V 5 bases, and 8 bases lay outside the gene matches. Germline CDR1 and CDR2: SGHAT and FQNNGV. Here the CDR3 reads CASSGPGTNQETQYF. CDR3 coding DNA: TGTGCCAGCAGCGGTCCCGGGACTAATCAAGAGACCCAGTACTTC.

As concerns this clonotype: One junction end does not reproduce the germline sequence, and a read error may be involved. The chain is built from TRBV5-1 and TRBJ2-2; TRBD1 agrees at 9 bases. Germline CDR1 SGHRS, CDR2 YFSETQ. The CDR3 is 14 amino acids. The CDR3 spells CASRWTGDAGELVF. The CDR3 region has the DNA TGCGCCAGCAGGTGGACAGGGGACGCCGGGGAGCTGGTTTTT.

This chain connects TRBV9 to TRBJ2-1; 12 positions match TRBD2. CDR1 is SGDLS, CDR2 YYNGEE, per germline. Germline trimming cut 4 bases from V and 9 bases from J; bases unmatched to any gene: 8. CDR3 length: 15 residues. The CDR3 spells CASSSRLAGESEQFF. The DNA of the CDR3 is TGTGCCAGCAGCTCCCGACTAGCGGGAGAGAGTGAGCAGTTCTTC.

The CDR3 region is CASTRDHRGGQETQYF. The CDR3 DNA reads TGTGCCAGCACCCGGGACCACAGAGGGGGTCAAGAGACCCAGTACTTC. J is TRBJ2-5 and V is TRBV6-1; weak D call: TRBD1 (6 bases). The V end lost 7 bases, the J end lost 2 bases, and 20 bases lay between the germline ends. This CDR3 is built from 16 residues. In germline, CDR1 is MNHNS, CDR2 SASEGT.

This clonotype was seen just once. The chain carries TRBV29-1 and TRBJ2-2, with D possibly being TRBD1 or TRBD2 (5 bases each). V lost 4 bases and J 0 bases, leaving 18 bases between the germline ends. The CDR3 is made up of 17 amino acids. Germline V gene data show CDR1 as SQVTM and CDR2 as ANQGSEA. CDR3 DNA sequence: TGCAGCGTTGTTGCCCCGGGACCTCCAACGAACACCGGGGAGCTGTTTTTT. Translating it yields CSVVAPGPPTNTGELFF.

The table lists this clonotype with a few counts. The V call is TRBV12-3 or TRBV12-4, the J call TRBJ2-5; D possibly corresponds to TRBD2 (5 bases). The CDR3 is 14 residues long. V lost 3 bases, J lost 2 bases, and 10 bases lay in between. CDR3: CASSFMDSQETQYF. CDR3 sequence (DNA): TGTGCCAGCAGTTTCATGGACTCGCAAGAGACCCAGTACTTC.

The chain couples TRBV27 to TRBJ1-1, with D tentatively TRBD1 (6 bases). The CDR3 contains 14 residues. V was trimmed by 6 bases and J by 5 bases, leaving 16 bases between them. The germline V gene has CDR1 MNHEY and CDR2 SMNVEV (reference sequence). CDR3 sequence: CASSLGGLATEAFF. In DNA form, the CDR3 reads TGTGCCAGCAGCCTAGGGGGGCTAGCGACTGAAGCTTTCTTT.

This clonotype was counted many times. The chain recombines TRBV12-3 or TRBV12-4 with TRBJ1-1; D is perhaps TRBD1 (6 bases). V dropped 5 bases and J dropped 1 base, with 11 bases sitting between them. The CDR3 length is 14 residues. Here the CDR3 DNA reads TGTGCCAGCAGTCGTCCGACAGGGAACACTGAAGCTTTCTTT. Its protein product is CASSRPTGNTEAFF.

The chain recombines TRBV18 with TRBJ1-1; D unclear. The ends were cut back, 6 bases at V and 1 base at J, with 15 bases in the middle. The CDR3 contains 15 residues. Germline lookup yields CDR1 KGHSH and CDR2 LQKENI. CDR3 protein: CASSLQDSKNTEAFF. CDR3 DNA sequence: TGTGCCAGCTCCCTGCAGGACTCTAAGAACACTGAAGCTTTCTTT.

This clonotype was seen a few times. The chain combines TRBV4-3 with TRBJ2-1, with TRBD1 as a possible D gene (5 bases). V gave up 0 bases and J gave up 4 bases, with 19 bases separating them. The CDR3 sequence is 18 residues long. CDR1 and CDR2 (germline): LGHNA, YSLEER. In nucleotides, the CDR3 is TGCGCCAGCAGCCAAGAATTTTGGGGCGTCGAGAAATACAATGAGCAGTTCTTC. Translated, it gives CASSQEFWGVEKYNEQFF.

This clonotype was detected only a few times. The chain employs TRBV20-1 and TRBJ1-2; a possible D gene is TRBD1 (5 bases). The length of the CDR3 is 16 residues. Germline CDR1 reads DFQATT; CDR2 reads SNEGSKA (reference sequence). V was clipped by 4 bases and J by 0 bases, with 18 bases between them. The DNA for the CDR3 is TGCAGTGCTAAAGGGACGGCGACCTCGGCTAACTATGGCTACACCTTC. Translating it yields CSAKGTATSANYGYTF.

This clonotype was observed a handful of times. The chain joins TRBV3-1 to TRBJ1-2, with D possibly matching TRBD1 (5 bases). The CDR3 is made up of 16 amino acids. Germline V gives CDR1 LGHDT, CDR2 YNNKEL (reference sequence). Between the trimmed V and J ends, which lost 0 bases and 8 bases, there was a span of 19 bases. The CDR3 spells CASSQEAPGGGLGYTF. The CDR3 DNA reads as TGTGCCAGCAGCCAAGAGGCCCCGGGGGGAGGACTCGGCTACACCTTC. Full variable domain (missing parts from reference TRBV3-1 and TRBJ1-2): DTAVSQTPKYLVTQMGNDKSIKCEQNLGHDTMYWYKQDSKKFLKIMFSYNNKELIINETVPNRFSPKSPDKAHLNLHINSLELGDSAVYFCASSQEAPGGGLGYTFGSGTRLTVV.

This clonotype was counted many times. The CDR3 region is CSARVQDRGDTEAFF. Written as DNA, the CDR3 is TGCAGTGCTAGGGTCCAGGACAGGGGGGACACTGAAGCTTTCTTT. The chain has TRBV20-1 and TRBJ1-1; TRBD1 aligns across 10 bases. Germline CDR1 is DFQATT and CDR2 is SNEGSKA (reference sequence). V dropped 3 bases and J dropped 3; count of bases not matched to a gene: 7. This CDR3 is built from 15 residues.

This clonotype was recorded at least ten times. The chain links TRBV7-3 to TRBJ2-1, with TRBD2 as a possible D gene (5 bases). Trimming removed 4 bases from V and 5 bases from J, with 15 bases in between. The CDR3 is made up of 15 amino acids. Germline V gene data show CDR1 as SGHTA and CDR2 as FQGTGA. The CDR3 DNA sequence: TGTGCCAGCAGCTCCCGGGATCAGAACCACAATGAGCAGTTCTTC. This translates into CASSSRDQNHNEQFF.

This clonotype has at least ten counts. The chain is built from TRBV6-5 and TRBJ2-2; D gene ambiguous. From germline, CDR1 is MNHEY and CDR2 SVGAGI. The length of the CDR3 is 14 residues. V was pared by 2 bases and J by 1 base, with 5 bases between. CDR3 sequence reads: CASSYGVNTGELFF. The CDR3 DNA sequence: TGTGCCAGCAGTTACGGGGTGAACACCGGGGAGCTGTTTTTT.

This clonotype was picked up a small number of times. V and J are TRBV12-3 or TRBV12-4 and TRBJ2-7; 7 positions match TRBD2. V was clipped by 5 bases and J by 4 bases; unmatched bases: 17. The CDR3 sequence is 17 residues long. In nucleotides, the CDR3 is TGTGCCAGCAGTACCCCCCTGAGCGAGGGAGGGCTATACGAGCAGTACTTC. Translating gives CASSTPLSEGGLYEQYF.

The chain recombines TRBV13 with TRBJ2-5; 7 bases fit TRBD2. This CDR3 region has 14 residues. The V and J ends lost 5 bases and 7 bases, in that order; junction bases with no gene match: 10. Per germline, CDR1 PRHDT and CDR2 FYEKMQ (reference sequence). The CDR3 here is CASSAGEGLGTQYF. The CDR3, as DNA: TGTGCCAGCAGCGCCGGGGAGGGCCTAGGGACCCAGTACTTC. Full variable domain (rest looked up from reference TRBV13 and TRBJ2-5): AAGVIQSPRHLIKEKRETATLKCYPIPRHDTVYWYQQGPGQDPQFLISFYEKMQSDKGSIPDRFSAQQFSDYHSELNMSSLELGDSALYFCASSAGEGLGTQYFGPGTRLLVL.

This rearrangement joins TRBV6-2 or TRBV6-3 to TRBJ1-4; D gene uncertain. Germline-derived CDR1 and CDR2 are MNHEY and SVGEGT. Between the trimmed V and J ends, which lost 2 bases and 12 bases, there was a span of 13 bases. CDR3 length: 13 amino acids. The CDR3 spells CASSYIDTAQLFF. In nucleotides, the CDR3 is TGTGCCAGCAGTTACATTGACACGGCTCAACTGTTTTTT.